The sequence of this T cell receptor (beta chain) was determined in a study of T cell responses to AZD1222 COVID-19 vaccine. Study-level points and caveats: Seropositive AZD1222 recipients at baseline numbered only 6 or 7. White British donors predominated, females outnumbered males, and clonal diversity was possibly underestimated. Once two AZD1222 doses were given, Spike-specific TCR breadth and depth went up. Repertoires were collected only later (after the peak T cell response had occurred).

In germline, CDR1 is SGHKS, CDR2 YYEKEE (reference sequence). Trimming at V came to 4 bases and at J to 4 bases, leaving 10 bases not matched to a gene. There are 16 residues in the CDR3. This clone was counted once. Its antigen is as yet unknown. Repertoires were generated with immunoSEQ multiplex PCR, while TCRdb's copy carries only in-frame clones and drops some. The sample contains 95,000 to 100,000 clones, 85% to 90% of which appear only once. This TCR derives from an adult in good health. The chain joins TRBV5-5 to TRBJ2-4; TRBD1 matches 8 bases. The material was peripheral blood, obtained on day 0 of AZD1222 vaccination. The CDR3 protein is CASSQGQGGQKNIQYF. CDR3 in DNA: TGTGCCAGCAGCCAAGGACAGGGCGGTCAAAAAAACATTCAGTACTTC.